This T cell receptor beta chain was obtained from a study of T cells in Graves' hyperthyroidism and ophthalmopathy. Study conclusions and caveats: Researchers found most expanded thyroid clonotypes above 0.001 in blood as well.

This clonotype was observed at least ten times. Its target is not known. Exclusion criteria comprised uncontrolled infection, other autoimmune disease, pregnancy or lactation. Diagnoses were made from clinical symptoms, serum measures (thyroxine and TRAb), thyroid ultrasound and orbital computed tomography. Fresh peripheral blood, 8 to 10 ml, was the source of the PBMCs. The V segment lost 4 bases and the J segment 8 bases; nucleotides outside the gene matches: 4. The CDR3 contains 14 residues. It was RNA transcripts that yielded the amplified TCR beta CDR3 regions. Researchers ran a first-round RT-PCR on the TCR CDR3 using the HTBI primer set. TCRdb used MiXCR to reprocess the multiplex PCR reads, holding one entry per CDR3 protein. The repertoire holds some 600,000 distinct CDR3 sequences, with approximately 15% as singletons.

This sequence joins TRBV12-3 or TRBV12-4 and TRBJ1-4; 10 nucleotides agree with TRBD1. Sequencing used blood. This receptor was identified in a woman aged 25 to 39 with Graves' hyperthyroidism that later progressed to Graves' ophthalmopathy. The CDR3 sequence is CASSSGQGREKLFF. CDR3 in DNA: TGTGCCAGCAGTTCGGGACAGGGGAGGGAAAAACTGTTTTTT.